This T cell receptor beta chain comes out of a study of shared clonotypes between healthy human individuals. About the research overall: Donors were two women and three men aged 18 to 49. Study results and caveats: Since donors were few, the genetic and exposure-history diversity represented was limited. Naive subsets generally exceeded memory subsets in estimated richness.

Sorted subsets were amplified in replicate PCRs using approximately 0.2 ug DNA, roughly 30,000 T cell genomes. The data were produced by immunoSEQ multiplex PCR, yet TCRdb's version contains in-frame clones alone and is incomplete. The table shows more than 1,200,000 clones, with approximately 98.5% occurring only once. This CDR3 comprises 16 residues. V gave up 0 bases and J gave up 8 bases, with 17 bases separating them. Germline V lookup: CDR1 SGHRS, CDR2 YFSETQ. As for this clone: What it recognizes is unknown.

The chain uses TRBV5-1 and TRBJ1-4; D is unresolved. The receptor's source is a man aged 25 to 40 in good health. Sequencing was carried out using naive CD4+ T cells sorted from blood. Documented subset: CD45RA+ positively selected. CDR3 amino acids: CASSLGEVPENEKLFF. The CDR3 region has the DNA TGCGCCAGCAGCTTGGGAGAGGTACCGGAAAACGAAAAACTGTTTTTT.